Listed below are T cell receptor beta chains from one sample, sequenced in a study of blood T cell repertoires in COVID-19. The assay was immunoSEQ multiplex PCR, and TCRdb's table has in-frame clones only and misses some. This table holds around 140,000 clones, roughly 84% found once. Sequencing was done on a sample of peripheral blood. Source of these receptors: a man in his fifties or sixties with acute or convalescent COVID-19. CDR3s include the opening cysteine and the closing phenylalanine or tryptophan. Each record gives: clone size, J gene, V gene, D gene, CDR3 DNA, CDR3 protein. D genes are given only for firm matches. Only some rows state a clone size, as once, few, many or a class for expanded clones.

-	TRBJ2-3	TRBV27	-	TGTGCCAGCAGTTTATCTTTTTCGGCAGATACGCAGTATTTT	CASSLSFSADTQYF
-	TRBJ2-7	TRBV30	-	TGTGCCTGGAGTGGGAGTTACGAGCAGTACTTC	CAWSGSYEQYF
-	TRBJ2-7	TRBV6-2/TRBV6-3	TRBD1	TGTGCCAGCAGTTACCCGACAGGGGGCGCCTCCTACGAGCAGTACTTC	CASSYPTGGASYEQYF
-	TRBJ2-3	TRBV5-1	-	TGCGCCAGCAGCCCTGGGACTCCAACAGATACGCAGTATTTT	CASSPGTPTDTQYF
few	TRBJ2-2	TRBV7-6	TRBD2	TGTGCCAGCTCGGGGGGATTGAACACCGGGGAGCTGTTTTTT	CASSGGLNTGELFF
-	TRBJ2-5	TRBV10-3	TRBD1	TGTGCCACCAAGACAGGGGGAGAGACCCAGTACTTC	CATKTGGETQYF
-	TRBJ2-2	TRBV19	TRBD2	TGTGCCAGTAGTATACCTCGGCTAGCGGGGAACACCGGGGAGCTGTTTTTT	CASSIPRLAGNTGELFF
-	TRBJ1-3	TRBV15	TRBD1	TGTGCCACCAGCGCATCGACAGGGAAGGCAAACACCATATATTTT	CATSASTGKANTIYF
-	TRBJ2-7	TRBV28	TRBD1	TGTGCCAGCAGTTCTCCCCCCGCGGGACAGGCAATATCCTACGAGCAGTACTTC	CASSSPPAGQAISYEQYF
-	TRBJ2-1	TRBV10-1	-	TGCGCCAGCAGTCCAACTAGTCTAAAGGATGAGCAGTTCTTC	CASSPTSLKDEQFF
-	TRBJ1-2	TRBV19	TRBD1	TGTGCCAGTAGTAGACAGGGAGGCCCTTCCTATGGCTACACCTTC	CASSRQGGPSYGYTF
-	TRBJ2-7	TRBV28	TRBD1	TGTGCCAGCAGTCATACCGGGACAGGGCCCTACGAGCAGTACTTC	CASSHTGTGPYEQYF
-	TRBJ2-1	TRBV6-5	-	TGTGCCAGCAGTTATTTGGACTGGGCGGGGAATGAGCAGTTCTTC	CASSYLDWAGNEQFF
few	TRBJ2-1	TRBV11-2	-	TGTGCCAGCAGCCCGCTAGCAAATGAGCAGTTCTTC	CASSPLANEQFF
few	TRBJ2-7	TRBV5-1	TRBD2	TGCGCCAGCAGCTTTGGAGCGGGGGCCCTCTACGAGCAGTACTTC	CASSFGAGALYEQYF
-	TRBJ1-2	TRBV5-6	TRBD1	TGTGCCAGCAGCTTCGGACAGGACGGCTATGGCTACACCTTC	CASSFGQDGYGYTF
-	TRBJ2-1	TRBV6-5	-	TGTGCCAGCTCGGAAGGGGGAGGGCCATTGAATGAGCAGTTCTTC	CASSEGGGPLNEQFF
few	TRBJ1-5	TRBV24-1	TRBD1	TGTGCCACCAGTGATGCGACAGGGGAGAATCAGCCCCAGCATTTT	CATSDATGENQPQHF
-	TRBJ2-7	TRBV12-5	-	TGTGCTAGTGGTTCCCTTGCGGGATCGGGCTACGAGCAGTACTTC	CASGSLAGSGYEQYF
-	TRBJ1-5	TRBV27	-	TGTGCCAGCTCGGGTAGCAATCAGCCCCAGCATTTT	CASSGSNQPQHF
-	TRBJ2-7	TRBV7-9	-	TGTGCCAGCAGCATCGACGCCGGGTTAAAATACTTC	CASSIDAGLKYF
once	TRBJ1-2	TRBV9	-	TGTGCCAGCAGCGTAGTCCCCACAGCTAACTATGGCTACACCTTC	CASSVVPTANYGYTF
few	TRBJ2-1	TRBV15	-	TGTGCCACCCTACCGCAGCGGGCGAAGCATGAGCAGTTCTTC	CATLPQRAKHEQFF
-	TRBJ1-6	TRBV5-1	TRBD1	TGCGCCAGCAGCTTGGAACAGGGGGCATACTCACCCCTCCACTTT	CASSLEQGAYSPLHF